The rows below give T cell receptor beta chains drawn from one sample of a study of control samples from healthy donors and cancer patients. Using immunoSEQ multiplex PCR, the repertoire was profiled, and TCRdb retains in-frame clones only, with some absent. The data hold 110,000 or so clones, with 90% observed a single time. The sequenced sample consisted of blood. Receptors originate from a human donor in good health. The donor label of this sample is uncertain. Both conserved end residues are part of each CDR3. The D gene is left open where the match is weak. Clone size is shown for a subset of rows, as once, few, many or a class of expanded clone.

V gene: TRBV7-9
D gene: -
clone size: once
J gene: TRBJ2-1
CDR3 protein: CASSPSVPNEQFF
CDR3 DNA: TGTGCCAGCAGCCCCTCGGTTCCCAATGAGCAGTTCTTC

V gene: TRBV9
D gene: TRBD1
clone size: -
J gene: TRBJ1-1
CDR3 protein: CASSVAPPGTGFTEAFF
CDR3 DNA: TGTGCCAGCAGCGTAGCCCCTCCCGGGACAGGGTTCACTGAAGCTTTCTTT

V gene: TRBV12-5
D gene: -
clone size: once
J gene: TRBJ2-1
CDR3 protein: CASGSQGYNEQFF
CDR3 DNA: TGTGCTAGTGGTTCTCAAGGATACAATGAGCAGTTCTTC

V gene: TRBV5-1
D gene: TRBD1
clone size: few
J gene: TRBJ1-1
CDR3 protein: CASSRATGAMNTEAFF
CDR3 DNA: TGCGCCAGCAGCCGAGCGACAGGGGCTATGAACACTGAAGCTTTCTTT

V gene: TRBV5-1
D gene: -
clone size: -
J gene: TRBJ2-7
CDR3 protein: CASSPWGDNYEQYF
CDR3 DNA: TGCGCCAGCAGCCCCTGGGGCGACAACTACGAGCAGTACTTC

V gene: TRBV5-1
D gene: TRBD1
clone size: -
J gene: TRBJ2-2
CDR3 protein: CASSFALSAGTGGSGELFF
CDR3 DNA: TGCGCCAGCAGCTTCGCTTTGTCGGCCGGGACAGGGGGGTCCGGGGAGCTGTTTTTT

V gene: TRBV19
D gene: -
clone size: few
J gene: TRBJ1-3
CDR3 protein: CASSNQSSGNTIYF
CDR3 DNA: TGTGCCAGTAGTAACCAGAGCTCTGGAAACACCATATATTTT

V gene: TRBV6-4
D gene: TRBD2
clone size: -
J gene: TRBJ2-3
CDR3 protein: CASSPNSGEGDTQYF
CDR3 DNA: TGTGCCAGCAGCCCAAATAGCGGGGAAGGAGATACGCAGTATTTT

V gene: TRBV6-4
D gene: TRBD1
clone size: -
J gene: TRBJ1-4
CDR3 protein: CASSVHRGTRIEKLFF
CDR3 DNA: TGTGCCAGCAGTGTTCACAGGGGAACTCGCATTGAAAAACTGTTTTTT

V gene: TRBV19
D gene: TRBD1
clone size: -
J gene: TRBJ1-6
CDR3 protein: CASTEGTITGTVSSPLHF
CDR3 DNA: TGTGCCAGTACCGAGGGGACAATTACCGGGACAGTTAGTTCACCCCTCCACTTT

V gene: TRBV14
D gene: -
clone size: few
J gene: TRBJ2-2
CDR3 protein: CASSQSGSSELFF
CDR3 DNA: TGTGCCAGCAGCCAATCCGGGTCATCGGAGCTGTTTTTT

V gene: TRBV5-4
D gene: -
clone size: -
J gene: TRBJ1-3
CDR3 protein: CASSFLGGVGNTIYF
CDR3 DNA: TGTGCCAGCAGCTTTTTAGGGGGAGTTGGAAACACCATATATTTT

V gene: TRBV4-2
D gene: -
clone size: -
J gene: TRBJ2-1
CDR3 protein: CASSQDGSSYNEQFF
CDR3 DNA: TGTGCCAGCAGCCAAGACGGGTCCTCCTACAATGAGCAGTTCTTC

V gene: TRBV24-1
D gene: TRBD1
clone size: -
J gene: TRBJ2-2
CDR3 protein: CATSDLGDRGNTGELFF
CDR3 DNA: TGTGCCACCAGTGATTTGGGGGACAGGGGGAACACCGGGGAGCTGTTTTTT

V gene: TRBV18
D gene: TRBD1
clone size: -
J gene: TRBJ1-2
CDR3 protein: CASSERTGEYGYTF
CDR3 DNA: TGTGCCAGCTCAGAGAGGACAGGGGAGTATGGCTACACCTTC

V gene: TRBV30
D gene: TRBD1
clone size: -
J gene: TRBJ2-2
CDR3 protein: CAWSARGRRAGELFF
CDR3 DNA: TGTGCCTGGAGTGCCAGGGGGAGACGAGCCGGGGAGCTGTTTTTT

V gene: TRBV28
D gene: -
clone size: few
J gene: TRBJ2-1
CDR3 protein: CASSLEFVGGGLYNEQFF
CDR3 DNA: TGTGCCAGCAGTTTAGAGTTCGTAGGGGGGGGCCTCTACAATGAGCAGTTCTTC

V gene: TRBV7-8
D gene: -
clone size: once
J gene: TRBJ1-4
CDR3 protein: CASSLYSGRDKNEKLFF
CDR3 DNA: TGTGCCAGCAGCTTATACTCCGGTAGGGACAAAAATGAAAAACTGTTTTTT

V gene: TRBV10-1
D gene: -
clone size: -
J gene: TRBJ2-3
CDR3 protein: CASTEDTNTDTQYF
CDR3 DNA: TGCGCCAGCACCGAGGACACAAACACAGATACGCAGTATTTT

V gene: TRBV5-1
D gene: -
clone size: -
J gene: TRBJ2-1
CDR3 protein: CASSYGLRNEQFF
CDR3 DNA: TGCGCCAGCAGCTATGGGCTGAGGAATGAGCAGTTCTTC

V gene: TRBV10-3
D gene: -
clone size: -
J gene: TRBJ1-1
CDR3 protein: CAIKVGVPSTEAFF
CDR3 DNA: TGTGCCATCAAAGTGGGCGTCCCGAGCACTGAAGCTTTCTTT

V gene: TRBV30
D gene: -
clone size: -
J gene: TRBJ2-7
CDR3 protein: CAWSVQRNYEQYF
CDR3 DNA: TGTGCCTGGAGTGTACAGAGAAACTACGAGCAGTACTTC

V gene: TRBV28
D gene: -
clone size: -
J gene: TRBJ1-5
CDR3 protein: CASPPGGGGSNQPQHF
CDR3 DNA: TGTGCCAGTCCTCCGGGTGGAGGTGGTAGCAATCAGCCCCAGCATTTT

V gene: TRBV7-2
D gene: -
clone size: -
J gene: TRBJ1-2
CDR3 protein: CASSLVNYGYTF
CDR3 DNA: TGTGCCAGCAGCTTAGTTAACTATGGCTACACCTTC

V gene: TRBV30
D gene: -
clone size: -
J gene: TRBJ2-2
CDR3 protein: CAWRTFTGELFF
CDR3 DNA: TGTGCCTGGAGGACCTTCACCGGGGAGCTGTTTTTT

V gene: TRBV28
D gene: -
clone size: -
J gene: TRBJ1-1
CDR3 protein: CASSRTSNTEAFF
CDR3 DNA: TGTGCCAGCAGCCGAACTTCGAACACTGAAGCTTTCTTT

V gene: TRBV10-3
D gene: -
clone size: once
J gene: TRBJ1-2
CDR3 protein: CAISPGDYGYTF
CDR3 DNA: TGTGCCATCAGTCCGGGGGACTATGGCTACACCTTC

V gene: TRBV5-1
D gene: -
clone size: -
J gene: TRBJ1-4
CDR3 protein: CASSLELATNEKLFF
CDR3 DNA: TGCGCCAGCAGCCTGGAGCTTGCAACTAATGAAAAACTGTTTTTT

V gene: TRBV30
D gene: TRBD1
clone size: once
J gene: TRBJ2-3
CDR3 protein: CAWLYEDRGSDTQYF
CDR3 DNA: TGTGCCTGGCTTTATGAGGACAGGGGGTCAGATACGCAGTATTTT

V gene: TRBV6-5
D gene: -
clone size: -
J gene: TRBJ2-1
CDR3 protein: CASRPSATRRFF
CDR3 DNA: TGTGCCAGCAGACCTTCGGCGACTCGACGGTTCTTC

V gene: TRBV4-2
D gene: -
clone size: few
J gene: TRBJ1-1
CDR3 protein: CASSQASTLNTEAFF
CDR3 DNA: TGTGCCAGCAGCCAAGCGAGCACTTTGAACACTGAAGCTTTCTTT

V gene: TRBV7-9
D gene: -
clone size: -
J gene: TRBJ1-1
CDR3 protein: CASSIPTVPNTEAFF
CDR3 DNA: TGTGCCAGCAGTATCCCTACAGTTCCGAACACTGAAGCTTTCTTT